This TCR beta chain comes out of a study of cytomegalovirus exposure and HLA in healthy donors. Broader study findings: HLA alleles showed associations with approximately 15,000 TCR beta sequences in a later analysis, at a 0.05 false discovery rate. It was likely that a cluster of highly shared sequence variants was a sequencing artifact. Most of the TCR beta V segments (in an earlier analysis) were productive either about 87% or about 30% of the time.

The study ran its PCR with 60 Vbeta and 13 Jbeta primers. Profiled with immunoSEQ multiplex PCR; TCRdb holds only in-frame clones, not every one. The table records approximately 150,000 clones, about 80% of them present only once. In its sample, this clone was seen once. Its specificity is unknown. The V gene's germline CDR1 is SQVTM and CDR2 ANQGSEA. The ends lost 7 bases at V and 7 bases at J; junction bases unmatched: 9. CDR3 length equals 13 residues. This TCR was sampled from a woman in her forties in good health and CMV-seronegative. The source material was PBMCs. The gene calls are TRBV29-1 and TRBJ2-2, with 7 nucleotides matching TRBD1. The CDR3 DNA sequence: TGCAGCGCCGTGACAGGGTTGGTCGGGGAGCTGTTTTTT. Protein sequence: CSAVTGLVGELFF.